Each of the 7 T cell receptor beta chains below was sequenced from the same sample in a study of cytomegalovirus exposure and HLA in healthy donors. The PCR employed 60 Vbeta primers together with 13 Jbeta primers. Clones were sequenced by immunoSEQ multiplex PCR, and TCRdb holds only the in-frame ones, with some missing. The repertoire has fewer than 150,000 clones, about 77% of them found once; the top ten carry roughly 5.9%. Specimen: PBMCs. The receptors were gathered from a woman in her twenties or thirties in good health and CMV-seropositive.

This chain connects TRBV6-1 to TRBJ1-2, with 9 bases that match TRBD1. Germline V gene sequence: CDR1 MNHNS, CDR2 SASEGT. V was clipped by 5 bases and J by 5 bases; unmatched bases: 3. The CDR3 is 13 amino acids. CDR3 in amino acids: CASSPDRGYGYTF. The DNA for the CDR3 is TGTGCCAGCAGTCCCGACAGGGGGTATGGCTACACCTTC.

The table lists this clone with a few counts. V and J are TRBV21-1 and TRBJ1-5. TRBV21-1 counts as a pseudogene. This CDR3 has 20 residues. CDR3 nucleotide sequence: TGTGCCAGCAGCAAAGTGGAGGGCGAAAGCTATCAGAGCTCTAATCAGCCCCAGCATTTT. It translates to CASSKVEGESYQSSNQPQHF.

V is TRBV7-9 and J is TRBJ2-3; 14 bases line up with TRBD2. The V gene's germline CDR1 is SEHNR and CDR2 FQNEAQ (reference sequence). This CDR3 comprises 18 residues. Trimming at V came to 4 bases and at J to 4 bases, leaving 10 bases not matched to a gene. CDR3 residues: CASSSKGTSGSLADTQYF. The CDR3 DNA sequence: TGTGCCAGCAGCTCAAAGGGGACTAGCGGGAGTTTGGCAGATACGCAGTATTTT.

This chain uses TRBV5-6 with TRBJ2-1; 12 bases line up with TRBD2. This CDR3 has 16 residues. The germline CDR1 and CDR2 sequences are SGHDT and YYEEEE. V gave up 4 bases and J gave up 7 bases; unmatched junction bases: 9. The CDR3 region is CASSPWTSGVWNEQFF. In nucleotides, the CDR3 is TGTGCCAGCAGCCCTTGGACTAGCGGGGTGTGGAATGAGCAGTTCTTC.

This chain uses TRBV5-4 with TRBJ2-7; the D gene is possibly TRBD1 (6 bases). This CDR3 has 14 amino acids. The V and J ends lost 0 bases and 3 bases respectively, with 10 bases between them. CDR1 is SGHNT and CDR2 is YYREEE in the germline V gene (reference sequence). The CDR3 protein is CASSLDRDLYEQYF. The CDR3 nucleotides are TGTGCCAGCAGCTTGGACAGGGACCTCTACGAGCAGTACTTC.

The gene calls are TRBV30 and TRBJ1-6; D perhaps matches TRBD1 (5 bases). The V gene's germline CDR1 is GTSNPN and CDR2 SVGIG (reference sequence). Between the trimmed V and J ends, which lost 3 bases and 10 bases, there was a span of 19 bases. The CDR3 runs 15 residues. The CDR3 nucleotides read TGTGCCTGGAGCATCGTAGGGGCATGGCGGTCACCCCTCCACTTT. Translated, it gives CAWSIVGAWRSPLHF.

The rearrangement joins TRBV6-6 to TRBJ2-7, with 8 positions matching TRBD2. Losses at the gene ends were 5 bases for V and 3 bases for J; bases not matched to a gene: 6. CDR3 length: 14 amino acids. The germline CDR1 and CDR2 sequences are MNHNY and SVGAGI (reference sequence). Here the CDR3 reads CASSPTAGVYEQYF. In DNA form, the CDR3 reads TGTGCCAGCAGTCCCACAGCGGGGGTCTACGAGCAGTACTTC.